The present TCR beta chain was sequenced within a study of T cell repertoires in cytomegalovirus infection. About the study: From public TCR beta signatures came an indication of both CMV infection and matching HLA type.

This clonotype has a count of ten or more. The target antigen is unknown. Each CDR3 protein gets one entry after TCRdb re-called the reads with MiXCR. The table has some 150,000 distinct CDR3 sequences, 5.5% to 7% seen once. Study findings and constraints: In two of eight donors, the top clonotype was HLA-C-restricted CMV-specific. Accumulated public TCR beta family frequency recognized individuals carrying CMV together with the relevant HLA.

This CDR3 spans 16 amino acids. V was clipped by 6 bases and J by 6 bases; unmatched bases: 11. In germline, CDR1 is KGHSH, CDR2 LQKENI. The sequenced sample consisted of PBMCs. The V and J genes are TRBV18 and TRBJ2-1; 10 bases agree with TRBD1. The receptor comes from a human donor in good health (CMV status not recorded). Some clones in this sample may be carry-over from other donors' samples. In nucleotides, the CDR3 is TGTGCCAGCTCCTCAACCGGGACAGGGGCTCTCAATGAGCAGTTCTTC. Translated, it gives CASSSTGTGALNEQFF.